What follows are 21 T cell receptor beta chains derived from one specimen sequenced in a study of blood T cells in healthy people across ages. A sample-barcoded 5' primer and a J-beta primer mix were used in a second PCR of roughly 7 to 11 cycles. TCRdb processed the 5' RACE reads anew with MiXCR; each CDR3 protein has one entry. Among over 700,000 distinct CDR3 sequences listed, approximately 25% were seen once. This same sample was also part of a study on T cells of mothers and their children.

Sequenced material: blood. The receptors originated from a boy aged 10-17 years in good health.

This clonotype has a handful of counts. The rearrangement links TRBV3-1 to TRBJ1-2, with no clear D. The CDR3 sequence is 14 residues long. V dropped 2 bases and J dropped 4 bases, with 11 bases sitting between them. Germline V gives CDR1 LGHDT, CDR2 YNNKEL (reference sequence). In nucleotides, the CDR3 is TGTGCCAGCAGCCAAAGTTCAGGCAGCTATGGCTACACCTTC. The encoded protein is CASSQSSGSYGYTF. Full variable domain (remainder filled in from reference TRBV3-1 and TRBJ1-2): DTAVSQTPKYLVTQMGNDKSIKCEQNLGHDTMYWYKQDSKKFLKIMFSYNNKELIINETVPNRFSPKSPDKAHLNLHINSLELGDSAVYFCASSQSSGSYGYTFGSGTRLTVV.

The chain is built from TRBV4-3 and TRBJ2-2, with D maybe TRBD1 (6 bases). From germline, CDR1 is LGHNA and CDR2 YSLEER. The ends were cut back, 3 bases at V and 3 bases at J, with 11 bases in the middle. This CDR3 is 15 amino acids long. The CDR3 DNA reads as TGCGCCAGCAGCCACGACCGGACAGACACCGGGGAGCTGTTTTTT. Protein sequence: CASSHDRTDTGELFF.

The chain combines TRBV15 with TRBJ2-1, with 9 bases aligning to TRBD2. This CDR3 spans 17 amino acids. After removal of 0 bases from V and 4 bases from J, the junction contained 7 bases not matched to a gene. In germline, CDR1 is LNHNV, CDR2 YYDKDF (reference sequence). The CDR3 coding sequence is TGTGCCACCAGCAGAGATAGAGGTCTAGCGGGATACAATGAGCAGTTCTTC. This codes for CATSRDRGLAGYNEQFF.

This clonotype was seen only a few times. In DNA, the CDR3 is TGTGCCACCAGTGATCCCGGGACAGGGGTCTATGGCTACACCTTC. This encodes CATSDPGTGVYGYTF. The rearrangement joins TRBV24-1 to TRBJ1-2, with 10 nucleotides matching TRBD1. V lost 3 bases to trimming and J lost 4 bases; unmatched junction nucleotides: 4. CDR3 size: 15 residues. Germline CDR1 and CDR2: KGHDR and SFDVKD.

Concerning this clonotype itself: One end of the junction is discordant with germline, which a read error may explain. CDR3 in DNA: TGCAGCGTTGAAGGTTTCGGGGACCGACAAGGGACCCAGTACTTC. Protein product: CSVEGFGDRQGTQYF. The J gene is TRBJ2-5, the V gene TRBV29-1; D tentatively reads TRBD1 or TRBD2 (5 bases each). The length of the CDR3 is 15 residues. CDR1 and CDR2 (germline): SQVTM, ANQGSEA.

V is TRBV20-1 and J is TRBJ2-5; TRBD2 agrees at 7 bases. The assigned J gene may be wrong: the sequence end matches TRBJ2-7 better. The germline CDR1 and CDR2 sequences are DFQATT and SNEGSKA (reference sequence). The CDR3 consists of 15 residues. In DNA form, the CDR3 reads TGCAGTGCTAGTAGGCTAGCGGATCCTTCCTACGAGCAGTACTTC. This translates into CSASRLADPSYEQYF.

Written as DNA, the CDR3 is TGTGCCAGCAGCAGCTCATACCGGGACGCCAAGAGAGAGCAGTACTTC. This translates into CASSSSYRDAKREQYF. This chain links TRBV7-9 with TRBJ2-7; D tentatively reads TRBD1 or TRBD2 (5 bases each). Germline CDR1 and CDR2: SEHNR and FQNEAQ (reference sequence). The length of the CDR3 is 16 residues. Trimming pared 5 bases from V and 7 bases from J, leaving 24 bases between.

The CDR3 bases are TGTGCCAGCAGCCGACCGGGACTAGCGGGCTCCAATGAGCAGTTCTTC. Its protein product is CASSRPGLAGSNEQFF. The chain couples TRBV14 to TRBJ2-1; 12 nucleotides agree with TRBD2. The CDR3 contains 16 residues. Trimming at V came to 4 bases and at J to 6 bases, leaving 7 bases not matched to a gene. Germline CDR1 and CDR2: SGHDN and FVKESK.

The genes are TRBV11-1 and TRBJ2-5; tentatively, D is TRBD2 (6 bases). TRBJ2-7 matches the DNA end more closely, so the J call is doubtful. The CDR3 extends over 14 amino acids. Germline CDR1 reads SGHAT; CDR2 reads FQDESV (reference sequence). This CDR3 is CASSLDLAGGEQYF. The CDR3, as DNA: TGTGCCAGCAGCTTAGATTTGGCCGGGGGCGAGCAGTACTTC.

This clonotype turned up a few times. V is TRBV28 and J is TRBJ2-3, with D perhaps matching TRBD1 or TRBD2 (5 bases each). From germline, CDR1 is MDHEN and CDR2 SYDVKM. V lost 10 bases to trimming and J lost 9 bases, with 11 bases between them. This CDR3 is 10 amino acids long. In DNA form, the CDR3 reads TGTGCCACCCTCCGGGGCACGCAGTATTTT. This translates into CATLRGTQYF. The full variable domain, its missing parts supplied by reference TRBV28 and TRBJ2-3, is DVKVTQSSRYLVKRTGEKVFLECVQDMDHENMFWYRQDPGLGLRLIYFSYDVKMKEKGDIPEGYSVSREKKERFSLILESASTNQTSMYLCATLRGTQYFGPGTRLTVL.

The chain couples TRBV29-1 to TRBJ2-5, with D unresolved. This CDR3 has 15 amino acids. Germline CDR1 is SQVTM and CDR2 is ANQGSEA. The V end was cut by 3 bases, the J end by 5 bases, with 19 bases between. The CDR3, as DNA: TGCAGCGTTGAGGGTGATGATCGCGGAGTGGAGACCCAGTACTTC. This gives the protein CSVEGDDRGVETQYF.

The chain uses TRBV5-1 and TRBJ2-7, with D perhaps matching TRBD1 (6 bases). TRBJ2-5 explains the end of the DNA better; the J call may be wrong. CDR3 length: 16 residues. The germline V gene encodes CDR1 SGHRS and CDR2 YFSETQ. This chain's CDR3 is CASSLGLGGTKETQYF. The CDR3 DNA reads as TGCGCCAGCAGCTTGGGTCTTGGTGGGACAAAAGAGACCCAGTACTTC.

The genes are TRBV29-1 and TRBJ2-5; TRBD1 agrees at 9 bases. V dropped 5 bases and J dropped 6; count of bases not matched to a gene: 4. Germline V gene sequence: CDR1 SQVTM, CDR2 ANQGSEA. The CDR3 runs to 12 residues. The CDR3 loop reads CSVTGGMKTQYF. The CDR3, as DNA: TGCAGCGTTACAGGGGGCATGAAGACCCAGTACTTC.

This clonotype came up once. V gene TRBV7-3 combines with J gene TRBJ2-1; maybe TRBD2 (6 bases). Trimming removed 4 bases from V and 7 bases from J, with 17 bases in between. The CDR3 is 15 amino acids. In germline, CDR1 is SGHTA, CDR2 FQGTGA. The CDR3, as DNA: TGTGCCAGCAGCTCGGGGACTGGCAGCTTTAATGAGCAGTTCTTC. Its translation is CASSSGTGSFNEQFF.

The chain links TRBV2 to TRBJ2-3; no firm D call. V dropped 3 bases and J dropped 7 bases, with 5 bases sitting between them. The CDR3 is 11 residues long. From germline, CDR1 is SNHLY and CDR2 FYNNEI. Here the CDR3 reads CASSDPYTQYF. In DNA, the CDR3 is TGTGCCAGCAGTGACCCCTATACGCAGTATTTT.

The genes are TRBV12-3 or TRBV12-4 and TRBJ1-4; D unresolved. This CDR3 has 15 residues. Trimming removed 5 bases at V and 2 bases at J, with 12 bases between. The CDR3 sequence: CASSPTRNTNEKLFF. The CDR3 DNA sequence: TGTGCCAGCAGTCCTACAAGAAACACTAATGAAAAACTGTTTTTT.

This clonotype has just a few counts. The chain recombines TRBV18 with TRBJ2-2; D gene unclear. Germline V gene lookup returns CDR1 KGHSH and CDR2 LQKENI. Trimming took off 8 bases at V and 6 bases at J, with 13 bases between the two ends. There are 13 residues in the CDR3. CDR3 protein: CASAYTLAGELFF. CDR3 DNA sequence: TGTGCCAGCGCCTACACGTTAGCCGGGGAGCTGTTTTTT.

This chain connects TRBV4-3 to TRBJ2-1; 7 bases are shared with TRBD2. Germline CDR1 reads LGHNA; CDR2 reads YSLEER. J gave up 9 bases and V 1 base, and 15 bases lay outside the gene matches. CDR3 length equals 17 residues. CDR3 sequence (DNA): TGCGCCAGCAGCCAAGCCCTCAGCGGGGACCTTCAGGGTGAGCAGTTCTTC. The encoded protein is CASSQALSGDLQGEQFF.

This clonotype was seen more than once but under ten times. The CDR3 DNA reads as TGTGCCAGCCAGCAGCTCCGGGGGGGGGTTGAAGCTTTCTTT. The encoded protein is CASQQLRGGVEAFF. The chain couples TRBV7-2 to TRBJ1-1, with D possibly being TRBD1 (5 bases). Germline V CDR1 and CDR2: SGHTA, FQGNSA. Trimming removed 8 bases from V and 7 bases from J, with 20 bases in between. This CDR3 is built from 14 residues.

This chain links TRBV10-3 with TRBJ2-4; 9 nucleotides line up with TRBD2. The CDR3 extends over 16 amino acids. Germline V gene lookup returns CDR1 ENHRY and CDR2 SYGVKD. V trimming: 3 bases; J trimming: 2 bases; junction bases outside the gene matches: 5. In nucleotides, the CDR3 is TGTGCCATCAGTGAAGCGGGGGGCGTTTCCAAAAACATTCAGTACTTC. Translating it yields CAISEAGGVSKNIQYF.

This clonotype has more than one count but fewer than ten. This chain connects TRBV27 to TRBJ2-5; 9 nucleotides match TRBD2. The J call may be incorrect, as the DNA end agrees better with TRBJ2-1. The CDR3 has 15 amino acids. Germline lookup yields CDR1 MNHEY and CDR2 SMNVEV (reference sequence). This chain's CDR3 is CASSRWGSGGTQQFF. CDR3 DNA sequence: TGTGCCAGCAGTAGGTGGGGTAGCGGGGGAACTCAGCAGTTCTTC.